This T cell receptor (beta chain) originates from a study of patients and donors after allogeneic stem cell transplantation. TCRdb itself ran the RT-PCR reads through MiXCR, one entry per CDR3 protein. The sample comprises 400,000 to 500,000 distinct CDR3 sequences, more than 15% of which are singletons, and 7.2% rests with the top ten. This CDR3 contains 15 residues. The ends were cut back, 7 bases at V and 6 bases at J, with 18 bases in the middle. This sequence originates from a human donor who was either an allogeneic HSCT recipient or a stem cell or donor lymphocyte infusion donor (not recorded which). It is not recorded whose cells these are; they may come from a transplant donor. J is TRBJ1-4 and V is TRBV12-3 or TRBV12-4; D may be TRBD1 (6 bases). The sample comprised blood, either unsorted or a sorted T cell fraction (not recorded which). CDR3 nucleotide sequence: TGTGCCAGCAATACAGCGGGGGGGCTCCATGAAAAACTGTTTTTT. Protein: CASNTAGGLHEKLFF.